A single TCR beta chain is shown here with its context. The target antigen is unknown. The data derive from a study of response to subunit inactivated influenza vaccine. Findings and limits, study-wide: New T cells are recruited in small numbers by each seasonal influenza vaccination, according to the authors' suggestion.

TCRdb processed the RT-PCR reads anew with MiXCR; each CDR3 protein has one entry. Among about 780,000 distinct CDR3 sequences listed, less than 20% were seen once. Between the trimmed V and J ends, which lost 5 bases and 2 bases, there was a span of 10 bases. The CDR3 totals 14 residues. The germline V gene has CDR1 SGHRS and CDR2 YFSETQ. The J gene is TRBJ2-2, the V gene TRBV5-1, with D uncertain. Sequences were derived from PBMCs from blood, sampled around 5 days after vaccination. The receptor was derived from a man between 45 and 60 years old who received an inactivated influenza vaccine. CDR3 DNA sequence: TGCGCCAGCAGACCGGAGCCTAACACCGGGGAGCTGTTTTTT. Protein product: CASRPEPNTGELFF.